Shown below are 7 T cell receptor beta chains from a single sample sequenced in a study of cytomegalovirus exposure and HLA in healthy donors. Sequencing used immunoSEQ multiplex PCR; TCRdb keeps in-frame clones, though not all of them. The sample comprises some 340,000 clones, roughly nine tenths of which are singletons, and over 1% rests with the top ten. Sequences were obtained from PBMCs. The receptors originated from a woman aged 30 to 39 in good health and CMV-seropositive.

This clone turned up a few times. The V call is TRBV2, the J call TRBJ1-3, with 7 nucleotides matching TRBD1. The V and J ends lost 4 bases and 0 bases, in that order; junction bases with no gene match: 3. Germline assignment: CDR1 SNHLY and CDR2 FYNNEI. The CDR3 is made up of 15 amino acids. This CDR3 is CASSGGTASGNTIYF. The CDR3 DNA sequence: TGTGCCAGCAGTGGAGGGACAGCCTCTGGAAACACCATATATTTT.

The chain combines TRBV7-8 with TRBJ2-3; 12 bases align to TRBD2. J lost 1 base, V lost 7 bases, and 6 bases had no gene match. CDR1 and CDR2 from the germline V gene are SGHVS and FQNEAQ. The CDR3 length is 16 residues. The CDR3 reads CASTLAGGPGTDTQYF. CDR3 in DNA: TGTGCCAGCACCCTAGCGGGAGGGCCTGGCACAGATACGCAGTATTTT. Complete variable domain (other parts from reference TRBV7-8 and TRBJ2-3): GAGVSQSPRYKVAKRGQDVALRCDPISGHVSLFWYQQALGQGPEFLTYFQNEAQLDKSGLPSDRFFAERPEGSVSTLKIQRTQQEDSAVYLCASTLAGGPGTDTQYFGPGTRLTVL.

V and J are TRBV6-6 and TRBJ2-2; D gene ambiguous. The CDR3 has 11 amino acids. Trimming took 2 bases from V and 8 from J, leaving 3 bases between them. Germline CDR1 and CDR2: MNHNY and SVGAGI (reference sequence). The CDR3 spells CASSYLGELFF. CDR3 sequence (DNA): TGTGCCAGCAGTTACCTAGGGGAGCTGTTTTTT.

The chain is built from TRBV2 and TRBJ1-2; D call uncertain. Germline CDR1 reads SNHLY; CDR2 reads FYNNEI. Trimming stripped 6 bases from V and 8 bases from J, with 13 bases between. CDR3 length: 12 residues. The CDR3 DNA reads as TGTGCCAGCAGATTAGACCAAGAAGGCTACACCTTC. Translated: CASRLDQEGYTF.

The genes are TRBV29-1 and TRBJ2-5; the match to TRBD1 covers 12 bases. Per germline, CDR1 SQVTM and CDR2 ANQGSEA. The V gene end was trimmed by 7 bases and the J gene end by 5 bases; junction bases not matched to a gene: 17. The length of the CDR3 is 17 residues. The CDR3, as DNA: TGCAGCGCCCATGGGACAGGGGGCGGTCGGCCTGGGGAGACCCAGTACTTC. It translates to CSAHGTGGGRPGETQYF.

The V and J genes are TRBV29-1 and TRBJ1-1, with D possibly being TRBD1 (5 bases). Looked up from germline, CDR1 is SQVTM and CDR2 is ANQGSEA. CDR3 length: 14 amino acids. Between the trimmed V and J ends, which lost 4 bases and 0 bases, there was a span of 12 bases. CDR3 nucleotides: TGCAGCGTTGGGCTCTCAGGGATGAACACTGAAGCTTTCTTT. It codes for CSVGLSGMNTEAFF.

The chain is built from TRBV29-1 and TRBJ2-2; 7 bases are a match to TRBD2. The length of the CDR3 is 15 residues. Germline CDR1 is SQVTM and CDR2 is ANQGSEA. V gave up 3 bases and J gave up 4 bases; unmatched junction bases: 8. The CDR3 coding sequence is TGCAGCGTTGACCCAGGGCGGGAGAGCACCGGGGAGCTGTTTTTT. Protein product: CSVDPGRESTGELFF.